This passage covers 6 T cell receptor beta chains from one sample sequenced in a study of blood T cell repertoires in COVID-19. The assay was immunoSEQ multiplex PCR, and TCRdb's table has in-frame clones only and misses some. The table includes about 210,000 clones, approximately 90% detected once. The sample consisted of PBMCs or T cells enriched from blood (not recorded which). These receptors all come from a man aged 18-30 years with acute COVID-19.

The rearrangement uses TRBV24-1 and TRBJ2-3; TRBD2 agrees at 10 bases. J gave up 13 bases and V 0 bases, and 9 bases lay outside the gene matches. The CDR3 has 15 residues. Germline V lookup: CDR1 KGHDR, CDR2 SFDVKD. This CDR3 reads CATSDLRASGSLKYF. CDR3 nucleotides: TGTGCCACCAGTGATTTGCGGGCTAGCGGGAGTCTAAAGTATTTT.

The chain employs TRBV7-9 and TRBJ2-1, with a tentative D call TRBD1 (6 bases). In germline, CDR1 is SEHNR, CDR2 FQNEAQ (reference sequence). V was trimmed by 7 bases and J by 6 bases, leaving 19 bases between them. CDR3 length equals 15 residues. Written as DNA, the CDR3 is TGTGCCAGCATCCACTTCGACAGGAGCACCAATGAGCAGTTCTTC. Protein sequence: CASIHFDRSTNEQFF.

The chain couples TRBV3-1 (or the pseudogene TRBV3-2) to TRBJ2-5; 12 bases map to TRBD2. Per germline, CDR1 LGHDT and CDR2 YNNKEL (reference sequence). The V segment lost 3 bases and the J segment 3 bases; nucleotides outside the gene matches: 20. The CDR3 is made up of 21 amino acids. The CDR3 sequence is CASSHSVLAGGLVGLEETQYF. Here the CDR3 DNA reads TGTGCCAGCAGCCATAGCGTCCTAGCGGGAGGGTTAGTTGGACTCGAAGAGACCCAGTACTTC.

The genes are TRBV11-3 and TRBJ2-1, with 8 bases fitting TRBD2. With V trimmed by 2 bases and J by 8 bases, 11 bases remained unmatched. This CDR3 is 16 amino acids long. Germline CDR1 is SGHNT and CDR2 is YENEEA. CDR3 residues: CASSLSSGSIEYEQFF. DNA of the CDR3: TGTGCCAGCAGCTTATCCAGCGGGAGTATAGAGTATGAGCAGTTCTTC.

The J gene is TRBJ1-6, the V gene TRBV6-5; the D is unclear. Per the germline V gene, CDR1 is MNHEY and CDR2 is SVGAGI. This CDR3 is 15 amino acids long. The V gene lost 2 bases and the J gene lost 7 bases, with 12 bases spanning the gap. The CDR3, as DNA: TGTGCCAGCAGTTACGGCGGGGATCCGAATTCACCCCTCCACTTT. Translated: CASSYGGDPNSPLHF.

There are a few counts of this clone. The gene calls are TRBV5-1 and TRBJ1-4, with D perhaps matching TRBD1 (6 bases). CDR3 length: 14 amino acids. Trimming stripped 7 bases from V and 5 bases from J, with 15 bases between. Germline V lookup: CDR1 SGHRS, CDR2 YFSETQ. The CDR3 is CASGEGGGNEKLFF. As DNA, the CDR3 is TGCGCCAGCGGAGAAGGGGGTGGGAATGAAAAACTGTTTTTT. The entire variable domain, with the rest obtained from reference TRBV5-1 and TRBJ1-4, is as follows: KAGVTQTPRYLIKTRGQQVTLSCSPISGHRSVSWYQQTPGQGLQFLFEYFSETQRNKGNFPGRFSGRQFSNSRSEMNVSTLELGDSALYLCASGEGGGNEKLFFGSGTQLSVL.